This paragraph covers one T cell receptor (beta chain) sequence. V gave up 5 bases and J gave up 5 bases, with 9 bases separating them. The CDR3 covers 13 residues. Germline V CDR1 and CDR2: SNHLY, FYNNEI. Sequencing was performed with immunoSEQ multiplex PCR; in TCRdb, only in-frame clones are kept and a portion is missing. The data contain 95,000 to 150,000 clones, around 85% of them singletons. This sample is drawn from a study of blood T cell repertoires in COVID-19. About the research overall: In each case, the material was cDNA or gDNA derived from T cells, B-cell-depleted T cells, or PBMCs.

This clonotype originated in an elderly woman with COVID-19, enrolled during active disease. The sample comprised peripheral blood. The genes are TRBV2 and TRBJ2-2; D is perhaps TRBD1 (6 bases). As DNA, the CDR3 is TGTGCCAGCAGTTACAGGGAAACCGGGGAGCTGTTTTTT. Its translation is CASSYRETGELFF.